The 27 T cell receptor beta chains below all came from one sample that was sequenced in a study of regulatory T cells in long-lasting Graves disease. Time point noted: newly diagnosed GD, antithyroid drugs for less than 3 months. The authors made the TCR library using RNA they extracted from PBMCs. Arm-PCR of CDR3 regions with iRepertoire HTBI primers generated TCR beta libraries. TCRdb recomputed calls from the multiplex PCR reads with MiXCR, one row per CDR3 protein. The data show roughly 440,000 distinct CDR3 sequences, about 15% seen once. In addition, the sample was reused for a study of T cells in Graves' hyperthyroidism and ophthalmopathy.

This specimen was peripheral blood mononuclear cells (PBMCs), taken at new diagnosis, from a patient treated with antithyroid drugs. These receptors were obtained from a woman aged 18-29 years with Graves disease.

This clonotype was seen ten or more times. This chain connects TRBV6-5 to TRBJ1-5; 11 bases align to TRBD1. With V trimmed by 0 bases and J by 5 bases, 6 bases remained unmatched. Germline assignment: CDR1 MNHEY and CDR2 SVGAGI. This CDR3 contains 17 residues. Here the CDR3 DNA reads TGTGCCAGCAGTTACTCGGGACAGGGGGGGTACTATCAGCCCCAGCATTTT. Translation gives CASSYSGQGGYYQPQHF.

This clonotype came up many times. The chain recombines TRBV5-4 with TRBJ2-5; 10 bases map to TRBD2. The CDR3 runs to 16 residues. Germline lookup yields CDR1 SGHNT and CDR2 YYREEE (reference sequence). Germline trimming cut 4 bases from V and 2 bases from J; bases unmatched to any gene: 8. The CDR3 DNA is TGTGCCAGCAGCAGGGGGACTAGCGCAAGACAAGAGACCCAGTACTTC. Amino acids: CASSRGTSARQETQYF.

A few counts support this clonotype. The J gene is TRBJ2-3, the V gene TRBV4-2; D is unresolved. CDR3 length: 13 amino acids. Germline V gene lookup returns CDR1 LGHNA and CDR2 YNFKEQ. V was cut by 2 bases and J by 3 bases, with 6 bases left in between. DNA for the CDR3: TGTGCCAGCAGCCAAATCATAACAGATACGCAGTATTTT. Protein product: CASSQIITDTQYF.

With regard to this clonotype: This may arise from a read error, as a much more abundant clone is one base away. The chain carries TRBV2 and TRBJ2-7; maybe TRBD2 (5 bases). This CDR3 comprises 11 residues. V was pared by 8 bases and J by 11 bases, with 16 bases between. Germline V gene sequence: CDR1 SNHLY, CDR2 FYNNEI. CDR3 sequence: CASASSDHEYF. The CDR3 DNA follows: TGTGCCAGCGCCAGTAGCGACCACGAGTACTTC. The full variable domain, with the rest looked up from reference TRBV2 and TRBJ2-7, is EPEVTQTPSHQVTQMGQEVILRCVPISNHLYFYWYRQILGQKVEFLVSFYNNEISEKSEIFDDQFSVERPDGSNFTLKIRSTKLEDSAMYFCASASSDHEYFGPGTRLTVT.

Regarding this clonotype: Sequence at one end of the junction differs from germline and may be a read error. The genes are TRBV20-1 and TRBJ2-1, with TRBD2 identical over 13 bases. This CDR3 is 19 amino acids long. Germline assignment: CDR1 DFQATT and CDR2 SNEGSKA (reference sequence). CDR3 region: CSARATGTSGKGSHNEQFF. CDR3 coding DNA: TGCAGTGCTAGGGCCACCGGGACTAGCGGGAAGGGCTCCCACAATGAGCAGTTCTTC.

The gene calls are TRBV5-1 and TRBJ2-3; D gene ambiguous. Germline V CDR1 and CDR2: SGHRS, YFSETQ. Trimming removed 0 bases from V and 4 bases from J, with 12 bases in between. The CDR3 runs 15 residues. The CDR3, as DNA: TGCGCCAGCAGCTTGGCCGTCTCCCGGCCAGATACGCAGTATTTT. Its translation: CASSLAVSRPDTQYF.

The chain joins TRBV5-4 to TRBJ2-1; TRBD2 is a possible D gene (5 bases). The CDR3 contains 16 residues. Trimming removed 4 bases from V and 0 bases from J, with 14 bases in between. The germline CDR1 and CDR2 sequences are SGHNT and YYREEE (reference sequence). The DNA of the CDR3 is TGTGCCAGCAGCGAACCCCTAGCAGGCTCCTACAATGAGCAGTTCTTC. Its protein product is CASSEPLAGSYNEQFF.

This clonotype was picked up a small number of times. The genes are TRBV28 and TRBJ1-5, with 8 bases identical to TRBD1. The CDR3 sequence is 18 residues long. From germline, CDR1 is MDHEN and CDR2 SYDVKM. The V gene end was trimmed by 1 base and the J gene end by 2 bases; junction bases not matched to a gene: 10. The CDR3 loop reads CASSLSGRGLLGNQPQHF. The DNA of the CDR3 is TGTGCCAGCAGTTTATCAGGCAGGGGGCTATTAGGCAATCAGCCCCAGCATTTT. The full variable domain, rest sourced from reference TRBV28 and TRBJ1-5, is DVKVTQSSRYLVKRTGEKVFLECVQDMDHENMFWYRQDPGLGLRLIYFSYDVKMKEKGDIPEGYSVSREKKERFSLILESASTNQTSMYLCASSLSGRGLLGNQPQHFGDGTRLSIL.

This clonotype was recorded at least ten times. The junction departs from germline at one end; a sequencing error may be responsible. The chain links TRBV2 to TRBJ2-5; TRBD2 matches 8 bases. This CDR3 has 17 amino acids. Germline CDR1 and CDR2: SNHLY and FYNNEI. The CDR3 here is CASREVEKAGVQETQYF. CDR3 in DNA: TGTGCCAGCAGAGAAGTTGAAAAAGCGGGAGTTCAAGAGACCCAGTACTTC. Supplemented by reference TRBV2 and TRBJ2-5, the full variable domain reads EPEVTQTPSHQVTQMGQEVILRCVPISNHLYFYWYRQILGQKVEFLVSFYNNEISEKSEIFDDQFSVERPDGSNFTLKIRSTKLEDSAMYFCASREVEKAGVQETQYFGPGTRLLVL.

This clonotype was found many times. The J gene is TRBJ2-1, the V gene TRBV3-1; weak D call: TRBD1 (6 bases). V was cut by 4 bases and J by 1 base, with 20 bases left in between. Germline CDR1 LGHDT, CDR2 YNNKEL (reference sequence). The CDR3 loop spans 18 amino acids. The CDR3 coding sequence is TGTGCCAGCAGCCTCTCTCCTCTGGACAGACGATCCTACAATGAGCAGTTCTTC. The encoded protein is CASSLSPLDRRSYNEQFF.

The genes are TRBV24-1 and TRBJ2-1; 9 bases map to TRBD1. This CDR3 spans 16 amino acids. V lost 0 bases to trimming and J lost 4 bases; unmatched junction nucleotides: 3. The germline V gene has CDR1 KGHDR and CDR2 SFDVKD. The CDR3 reads CATSDLGTGRYNEQFF. The CDR3 DNA follows: TGTGCCACCAGTGATTTGGGGACAGGGAGATACAATGAGCAGTTCTTC.

This clonotype was seen many times. This chain connects TRBV6-5 to TRBJ2-1; 10 positions match TRBD2. Germline V lookup: CDR1 MNHEY, CDR2 SVGAGI. The CDR3 loop spans 18 amino acids. Trimming took 0 bases from V and 3 from J; bases not matched to a gene: 8. CDR3 protein: CASSYSGAGGSFYNEQFF. In DNA, the CDR3 is TGTGCCAGCAGTTACTCCGGAGCGGGAGGGAGTTTCTACAATGAGCAGTTCTTC.

This clonotype showed up many times. V gene TRBV18 combines with J gene TRBJ2-7; 9 bases are a match to TRBD1. Losses at the gene ends were 5 bases for V and 4 bases for J; bases not matched to a gene: 3. Per the germline V gene, CDR1 is KGHSH and CDR2 is LQKENI. This CDR3 comprises 13 residues. CDR3 loop: CASSMGQGYEQYF. CDR3 nucleotide sequence: TGTGCCAGCTCAATGGGACAGGGTTACGAGCAGTACTTC.

The chain is built from TRBV6-1 and TRBJ1-5; TRBD1 might be the D (6 bases). This CDR3 contains 12 residues. Germline CDR1 reads MNHNS; CDR2 reads SASEGT. V was pared by 7 bases and J by 9 bases, with 13 bases between. The CDR3 sequence is CASKTGPGPQHF. The CDR3 coding sequence is TGTGCCAGCAAAACAGGGCCGGGGCCCCAGCATTTT.

A few counts support this clonotype. This chain uses TRBV12-3 or TRBV12-4 with TRBJ2-1, with 11 bases identical to TRBD2. Losses at the gene ends were 6 bases for V and 4 bases for J; bases not matched to a gene: 5. The CDR3 runs to 15 residues. CDR3: CASRQTSGTYNEQFF. The CDR3 bases are TGTGCCAGCAGGCAGACTAGCGGGACGTACAATGAGCAGTTCTTC.

This chain links TRBV12-3 or TRBV12-4 with TRBJ2-5, with D tentatively TRBD2 (5 bases). Trimming took 2 bases from V and 5 from J, leaving 27 bases between them. The CDR3 contains 19 residues. The CDR3 DNA follows: TGTGCCAGCAGTTTATCATCTGGTGTATTGAGGACTGGACCCGAGACCCAGTACTTC. Protein: CASSLSSGVLRTGPETQYF.

This chain joins TRBV19 and TRBJ2-5, with D tentatively TRBD1 or TRBD2 (5 bases each). CDR1 LNHDA and CDR2 SQIVND come from the germline V gene (reference sequence). V gave up 2 bases and J gave up 5 bases, with 12 bases separating them. There are 14 residues in the CDR3. CDR3 DNA: TGTGCCAGTAGTATAAGGTTCAGGGAGGAGACCCAGTACTTC. Protein sequence: CASSIRFREETQYF.

This clonotype is a singleton in its sample. V usage is TRBV27 and J usage is TRBJ2-2, with 8 bases matching TRBD2. CDR1 MNHEY and CDR2 SMNVEV come from the germline V gene (reference sequence). The CDR3 extends over 18 amino acids. With 7 bases clipped from V and 0 bases from J, the junction kept 13 bases outside the gene matches. The CDR3 bases are TGTGCCAGCACCAGACTAGCGCATACCAAAACGAACACCGGGGAGCTGTTTTTT. This sequence encodes CASTRLAHTKTNTGELFF.

This clonotype was observed at least ten times. CDR3 loop: CASSLAREQFF. The CDR3 DNA is TGTGCCAGCAGCTTAGCGCGTGAGCAGTTCTTC. The chain couples TRBV7-2 to TRBJ2-1; no reliable D call. The V end lost 0 bases, the J end lost 9 bases, and 3 bases lay between the germline ends. In germline, CDR1 is SGHTA, CDR2 FQGNSA. The CDR3 length is 11 residues.

This chain joins TRBV29-1 and TRBJ2-3; the D gene is possibly TRBD2 (5 bases). CDR1 is SQVTM and CDR2 is ANQGSEA in the germline V gene. V was clipped by 4 bases and J by 4 bases, with 15 bases between them. The CDR3 has 14 residues. The CDR3 loop is CSVGGGSGADTQYF. For the CDR3, the DNA is TGCAGCGTTGGTGGTGGGAGTGGGGCAGATACGCAGTATTTT.

This clonotype was seen more than once but under ten times. The V call is TRBV4-3, the J call TRBJ1-1; 9 bases are a match to TRBD1. The length of the CDR3 is 16 residues. The germline CDR1 and CDR2 sequences are LGHNA and YSLEER. V lost 0 bases to trimming and J lost 1 base; unmatched junction nucleotides: 3. The CDR3 DNA is TGCGCCAGCAGCCAAGATTTGGGACAGGGGAACACTGAAGCTTTCTTT. Protein sequence: CASSQDLGQGNTEAFF.

This clonotype occurred many times. This sequence joins TRBV27 and TRBJ1-1, with D possibly being TRBD1 (6 bases). Germline lookup yields CDR1 MNHEY and CDR2 SMNVEV (reference sequence). V gave up 1 base and J gave up 6 bases, with 21 bases separating them. The CDR3 is 17 amino acids. For the CDR3, the DNA is TGTGCCAGCAGTTTATGGTCCGCAGGGGATAGGCGGCCTGAAGCTTTCTTT. Its protein product is CASSLWSAGDRRPEAFF.

In this sample, this clonotype turned up many times. The rearrangement uses TRBV7-3 and TRBJ1-3; tentatively, D is TRBD1 (5 bases). The CDR3 consists of 15 residues. The V end was cut by 1 base, the J end by 4 bases, with 11 bases between. Germline V gene sequence: CDR1 SGHTA, CDR2 FQGTGA. The CDR3 is CASSLSGGYGNTIYF. The CDR3 nucleotides are TGTGCCAGCAGCTTAAGCGGGGGATACGGAAACACCATATATTTT. The whole variable domain, filled in from reference TRBV7-3 and TRBJ1-3, reads GAGVSQTPSNKVTEKGKYVELRCDPISGHTALYWYRQSLGQGPEFLIYFQGTGAADDSGLPNDRFFAVRPEGSVSTLKIQRTERGDSAVYLCASSLSGGYGNTIYFGEGSWLTVV.

CDR3 nucleotides: TGCAGCGTTGAACGCGCGGTGGGACCAGCCTACGAGCAGTTCTTC. Translating it yields CSVERAVGPAYEQFF. This chain links TRBV29-1 with TRBJ2-1, with D perhaps matching TRBD1 or TRBD2 (5 bases each). CDR1 and CDR2 from the germline V gene are SQVTM and ANQGSEA. The germline V and J ends were trimmed by 2 bases and 10 bases, with 21 bases remaining between them. The CDR3 has 15 residues.

This clonotype was detected only a few times. The V call is TRBV28, the J call TRBJ1-3, with TRBD1 as a possible D gene (6 bases). Between the trimmed V and J ends, which lost 7 bases and 2 bases, there was a span of 12 bases. Germline CDR1 MDHEN, CDR2 SYDVKM. The CDR3 has 14 residues. CDR3 residues: CASKNRDTGNTIYF. CDR3 DNA: TGTGCCAGCAAAAACAGGGACACTGGAAACACCATATATTTT.

This clonotype was counted a few times. This chain joins TRBV4-1 and TRBJ2-5; D ambiguous. CDR1 is MGHRA, CDR2 YSYEKL, per germline. This CDR3 has 17 amino acids. The V end lost 0 bases, the J end lost 0 bases, and 14 bases lay between the germline ends. The CDR3 spells CASSQDWATADQETQYF. CDR3 in DNA: TGCGCCAGCAGCCAAGATTGGGCAACAGCTGACCAAGAGACCCAGTACTTC.

At least ten counts were recorded for this clonotype. V is TRBV6-5 and J is TRBJ2-1; TRBD2 matches 13 bases. In germline, CDR1 is MNHEY, CDR2 SVGAGI. The CDR3 spans 15 residues. With 2 bases clipped from V and 9 bases from J, the junction kept 4 bases outside the gene matches. This CDR3 is CASSYTGTSGTEQFF. The CDR3 bases are TGTGCCAGCAGTTACACCGGGACTAGCGGGACTGAGCAGTTCTTC.